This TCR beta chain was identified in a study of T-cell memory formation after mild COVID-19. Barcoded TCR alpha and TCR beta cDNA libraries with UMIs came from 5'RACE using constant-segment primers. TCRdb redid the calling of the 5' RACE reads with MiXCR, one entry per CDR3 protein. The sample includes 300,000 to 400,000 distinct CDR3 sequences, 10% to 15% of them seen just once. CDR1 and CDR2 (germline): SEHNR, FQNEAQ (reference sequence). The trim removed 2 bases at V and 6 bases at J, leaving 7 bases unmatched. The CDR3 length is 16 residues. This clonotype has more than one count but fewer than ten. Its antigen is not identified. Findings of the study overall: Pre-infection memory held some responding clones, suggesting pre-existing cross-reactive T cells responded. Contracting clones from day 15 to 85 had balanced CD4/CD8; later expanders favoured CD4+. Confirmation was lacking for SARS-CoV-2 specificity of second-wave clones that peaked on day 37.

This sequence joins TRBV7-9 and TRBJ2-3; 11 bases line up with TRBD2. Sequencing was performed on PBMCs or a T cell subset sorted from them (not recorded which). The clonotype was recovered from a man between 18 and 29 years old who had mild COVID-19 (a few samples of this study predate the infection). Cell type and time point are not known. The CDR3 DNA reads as TGTGCCAGCAGCTTACACTCTAGCGGGGGGTCGGATACGCAGTATTTT. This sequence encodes CASSLHSSGGSDTQYF.